These 5 T cell receptor beta chains came from one sample sequenced in a study of T cells in Graves' hyperthyroidism and ophthalmopathy (dated by TCRdb to the late 2010s). The library was made by multiplex PCR. The sample was run on an Illumina HiSeq 2000. The TCR beta CDR3 regions were amplified from RNA transcripts. The TCR CDR3 was subjected to a first round of RT-PCR using the HTBI primer set and the Qiagen OneStep RT-PCR kit. The public reads were run again by TCRdb, first through fastp at Q25 and then through MiXCR, and only productive beta chains were kept. For every CDR3 protein sequence, its rows merge into one entry that carries the most common genes and DNA. This sample holds fewer than 350,000 distinct CDR3 sequences; around 15% were observed only once. The ten largest clones add up to around 30% of the sample. The source material was blood. Receptors originate from a woman in her fifties or sixties with Graves' hyperthyroidism that later progressed to Graves' ophthalmopathy.

Ten or more counts support this clonotype. The genes are TRBV27 and TRBJ2-3, with D unresolved. This CDR3 has 15 residues. V lost 6 bases to trimming and J lost 0 bases, with 13 bases between them. CDR1 is MNHEY and CDR2 is SMNVEV in the germline V gene (reference sequence). Here the CDR3 reads CASSSLTLSTDTQYF. The CDR3, as DNA: TGTGCCAGCAGCTCTCTGACACTTAGCACAGATACGCAGTATTTT.

This clonotype came up a few times. V is TRBV4-1 and J is TRBJ1-1; D not resolved. CDR1 is MGHRA, CDR2 YSYEKL, per germline. V dropped 2 bases and J dropped 11 bases, with 18 bases sitting between them. The CDR3 is 14 residues long. This CDR3 reads CASSQLLPGVYAFF. The CDR3 coding sequence is TGCGCCAGCAGCCAATTGTTACCGGGCGTTTATGCTTTCTTT.

J is TRBJ1-6 and V is TRBV7-9; D is uncertain. In germline, CDR1 is SEHNR, CDR2 FQNEAQ (reference sequence). The CDR3 is made up of 12 amino acids. V gave up 5 bases and J gave up 10 bases, with 9 bases separating them. Here the CDR3 reads CASSTTESPLHF. The CDR3 region has the DNA TGTGCCAGCAGCACCACCGAGTCACCCCTCCACTTT.

The chain links TRBV30 to TRBJ1-5, with 8 bases matching TRBD1. V lost 4 bases, J lost 7 bases, and 9 bases stayed unmatched. The CDR3 is 14 residues long. Germline CDR1 reads GTSNPN; CDR2 reads SVGIG (reference sequence). CDR3 protein: CAWTPDRGTQPQHF. CDR3 nucleotides: TGTGCCTGGACCCCAGACAGGGGTACCCAGCCCCAGCATTTT.

This clonotype was observed many times. The chain joins TRBV7-6 to TRBJ1-1; D possibly corresponds to TRBD1 (5 bases). Germline-derived CDR1 and CDR2 are SGHVS and FNYEAQ. The V end lost 5 bases, the J end lost 5 bases, and 18 bases lay between the germline ends. The CDR3 length is 15 residues. CDR3 DNA sequence: TGTGCCAGCAGCCGGGGGAGGTCGAGTGGAACTGAAGCTTTCTTT. Protein: CASSRGRSSGTEAFF. Variable domain in full (rest from reference TRBV7-6 and TRBJ1-1): GAGVSQSPRYKVTKRGQDVALRCDPISGHVSLYWYRQALGQGPEFLTYFNYEAQQDKSGLPNDRFSAERPEGSISTLTIQRTEQRDSAMYRCASSRGRSSGTEAFFGQGTRLTVV.